The next 7 T cell receptor beta chains were all read from a single sample in a study of T cells in narcolepsy. Profiling relied on immunoSEQ multiplex PCR, and the TCRdb table lists in-frame clones only, not all of them. The sample has tens of thousands of clones, roughly 80% seen once. The sample consisted of memory (CD45RA-) CD4+ T cells from blood. These TCRs come from a human donor in good health.

The chain uses TRBV7-3 and TRBJ2-7, with no clear D. V was pared by 6 bases and J by 0 bases, with 21 bases between. The CDR3 length is 17 residues. The V gene's germline CDR1 is SGHTA and CDR2 FQGTGA. This chain's CDR3 is CASSRHPTPQSSYEQYF. The CDR3 region has the DNA TGTGCCAGCAGTCGACACCCGACCCCTCAGAGCTCCTACGAGCAGTACTTC.

CDR3 in amino acids: CASSGAGGPSGELFF. The CDR3 nucleotides read TGTGCCAGCAGCGGCGCGGGAGGGCCCTCCGGGGAGCTGTTTTTT. The chain uses TRBV7-3 and TRBJ2-2; TRBD2 matches 9 bases. The CDR3 is made up of 15 amino acids. CDR1 is SGHTA and CDR2 is FQGTGA in the germline V gene. Germline trimming cut 5 bases from V and 6 bases from J; bases unmatched to any gene: 7.

V and J are TRBV7-2 and TRBJ2-5, with no clear D. Germline CDR1 SGHTA, CDR2 FQGNSA. The CDR3 sequence is 14 residues long. V lost 6 bases and J 1 base, leaving 12 bases between the germline ends. The CDR3 DNA reads TGTGCCAGCAGATTGACACTGGCCCAAGAGACCCAGTACTTC. Its protein is CASRLTLAQETQYF.

This clone was seen a handful of times. This chain uses TRBV6-1 with TRBJ2-4; D possibly corresponds to TRBD1 (6 bases). Trimming removed 1 base at V and 4 bases at J, with 11 bases between. This CDR3 is built from 15 residues. Germline loops: CDR1 MNHNS, CDR2 SASEGT. This chain's CDR3 is CASSEGGHRKNIQYF. CDR3 coding DNA: TGTGCCAGCAGTGAAGGGGGACATCGAAAAAACATTCAGTACTTC.

This chain links TRBV5-1 with TRBJ2-5, with D perhaps TRBD1 or TRBD2 (6 bases each). The J call may be faulty, since TRBJ2-7 better matches the DNA end. The CDR3 covers 16 residues. CDR1 is SGHRS, CDR2 YFSETQ, per germline. The CDR3: CASSLRQGTYSYEQYF. CDR3 bases: TGCGCCAGCAGCTTGAGGCAGGGGACTTACTCCTACGAGCAGTACTTC.

The chain has TRBV27 and TRBJ2-3; 7 bases line up with TRBD2. V lost 3 bases to trimming and J lost 6 bases; unmatched junction nucleotides: 3. The CDR3 consists of 13 residues. CDR1 and CDR2 from the germline V gene are MNHEY and SMNVEV (reference sequence). CDR3: CASSFAGADTQYF. The DNA of the CDR3 is TGTGCCAGCAGTTTTGCGGGAGCGGATACGCAGTATTTT.

This sequence joins TRBV10-3 and TRBJ1-5; 9 bases align to TRBD1. CDR3 length equals 13 residues. Losses at the gene ends were 7 bases for V and 7 bases for J; bases not matched to a gene: 5. CDR1 ENHRY and CDR2 SYGVKD come from the germline V gene. The CDR3 sequence is CAITEGQGQPQHF. In DNA, the CDR3 is TGTGCCATCACGGAGGGACAGGGCCAGCCCCAGCATTTT.